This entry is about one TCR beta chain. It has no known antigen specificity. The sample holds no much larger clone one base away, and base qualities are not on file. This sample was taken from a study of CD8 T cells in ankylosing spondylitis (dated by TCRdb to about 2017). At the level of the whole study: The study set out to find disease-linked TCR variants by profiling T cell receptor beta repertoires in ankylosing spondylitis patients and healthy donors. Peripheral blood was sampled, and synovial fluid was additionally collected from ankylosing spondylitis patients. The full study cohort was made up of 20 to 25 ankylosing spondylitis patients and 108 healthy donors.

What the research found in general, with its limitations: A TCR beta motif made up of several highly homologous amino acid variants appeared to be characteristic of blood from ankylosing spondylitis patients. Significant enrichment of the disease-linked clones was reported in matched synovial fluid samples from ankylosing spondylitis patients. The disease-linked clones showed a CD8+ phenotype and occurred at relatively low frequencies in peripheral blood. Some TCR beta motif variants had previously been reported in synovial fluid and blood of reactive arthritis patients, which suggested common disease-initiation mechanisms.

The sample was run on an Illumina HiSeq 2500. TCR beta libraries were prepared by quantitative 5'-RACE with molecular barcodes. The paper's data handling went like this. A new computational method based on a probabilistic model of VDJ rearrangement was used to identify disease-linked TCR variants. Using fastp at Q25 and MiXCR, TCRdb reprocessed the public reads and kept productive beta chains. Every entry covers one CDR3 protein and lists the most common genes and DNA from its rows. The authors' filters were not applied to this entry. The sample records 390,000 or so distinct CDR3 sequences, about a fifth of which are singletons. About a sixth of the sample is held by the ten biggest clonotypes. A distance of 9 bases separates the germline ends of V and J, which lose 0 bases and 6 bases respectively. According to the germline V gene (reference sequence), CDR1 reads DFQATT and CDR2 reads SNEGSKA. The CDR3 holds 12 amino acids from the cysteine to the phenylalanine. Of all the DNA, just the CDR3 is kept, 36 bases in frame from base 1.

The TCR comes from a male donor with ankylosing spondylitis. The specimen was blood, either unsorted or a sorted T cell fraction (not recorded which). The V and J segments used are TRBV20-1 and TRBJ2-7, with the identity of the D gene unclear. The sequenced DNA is TGCAGTGCTAGAGATCAAGCTTCCGAGCAGTACTTC. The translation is CSARDQASEQYF.